This is a list of T cell receptor beta chains from one sample in a study of blood T cell repertoires in COVID-19. Assay: immunoSEQ multiplex PCR; the TCRdb copy retains only in-frame clones and omits some. The sample gives some 700,000 clones, 70% to 90% of which show up once; under 0.3% is in the top ten. Sequencing input: peripheral blood. All receptors derive from a woman under 30 with acute or convalescent COVID-19. Both conserved end residues are part of each CDR3. Each record gives: V gene, J gene, clone size, D gene, CDR3 protein, CDR3 DNA. The D gene is left open where the match is weak. Not all rows give a size; the values are once, few, many and, for expanded clones, a class.

>TRBV27|TRBJ1-6|.|.
CASSFSPPPLHF
TGTGCCAGCAGTTTCTCCCCCCCACCCCTCCACTTT
>TRBV28|TRBJ1-2|.|TRBD1
CATELTGNFRGYTF
TGTGCCACGGAACTGACAGGGAACTTCCGGGGCTACACCTTC
>TRBV5-6|TRBJ2-1|.|TRBD1
CASSFWSGTGVNEQFF
TGTGCCAGCAGCTTTTGGTCTGGGACAGGGGTGAATGAGCAGTTCTTC
>TRBV3-1/TRBV3-2|TRBJ2-3|.|TRBD2
CASSPVTGLAGGLSTDTQYF
TGTGCCAGCAGCCCTGTAACGGGACTAGCGGGGGGACTAAGCACAGATACGCAGTATTTT
>TRBV19|TRBJ1-1|.|.
CASAFSIEAFF
TGTGCCAGCGCCTTTAGTATTGAAGCTTTCTTT
>TRBV18|TRBJ2-3|.|TRBD1
CASSPRAHRGWSKDTQYF
TGTGCCAGCTCACCGAGAGCCCACAGGGGGTGGTCAAAGGATACGCAGTATTTT
>TRBV2|TRBJ1-2|.|TRBD1
CASRGLRGPYGYTF
TGTGCCAGCAGGGGACTCAGGGGGCCGTATGGCTACACCTTC
>TRBV3-1/TRBV3-2|TRBJ2-4|.|TRBD2
CASSPGLLWNIQYF
TGTGCCAGCAGCCCGGGACTACTCTGGAACATTCAGTACTTC
>TRBV7-8|TRBJ1-3|few|.
CASSPGGRSGNTIYF
TGTGCCAGCAGCCCTGGGGGGAGAAGCGGAAACACCATATATTTT
>TRBV9|TRBJ2-2|.|.
CASSGGDGRNTGELFF
TGTGCCAGCAGCGGGGGGGACGGGAGGAACACCGGGGAGCTGTTTTTT
>TRBV6-1|TRBJ1-6|once|TRBD1
CASSEAWKGQGGNSPLHF
TGTGCCAGCAGTGAAGCGTGGAAGGGACAGGGAGGTAATTCACCCCTCCACTTT
>TRBV6-5|TRBJ1-1|few|.
CASNLRGLNTEAFF
TGTGCCAGCAATCTTAGGGGTTTGAACACTGAAGCTTTCTTT
>TRBV30|TRBJ1-2|.|TRBD1
CAWSAAGGSYGYTF
TGTGCCTGGAGTGCGGCAGGGGGAAGCTATGGCTACACCTTC
>TRBV30|TRBJ1-1|.|.
CAWSVRWGGGPNTEAFF
TGTGCCTGGAGTGTACGTTGGGGCGGGGGCCCGAACACTGAAGCTTTCTTT
>TRBV4-3|TRBJ2-2|.|.
CASSQNREDTGELFF
TGCGCCAGCAGCCAGAATCGCGAGGACACCGGGGAGCTGTTTTTT
>TRBV5-4|TRBJ1-2|.|TRBD1
CASSRETGEHYGYTF
TGTGCCAGCAGCAGGGAGACAGGGGAGCACTATGGCTACACCTTC
>TRBV2|TRBJ2-7|once|.
CASSSEVALTYEQYF
TGTGCCAGCAGTTCGGAGGTCGCCTTGACCTACGAGCAGTACTTC
>TRBV19|TRBJ1-2|.|TRBD1
CASSSRGRAGGRYGYTF
TGTGCCAGTAGTTCCAGGGGAAGGGCAGGGGGTAGATATGGCTACACCTTC
>TRBV4-2|TRBJ1-1|.|.
CASSQAPPGTEAFF
TGTGCCAGCAGCCAAGCCCCCCCCGGCACTGAAGCTTTCTTT
>TRBV7-6|TRBJ1-5|.|TRBD1
CASSLIRDSFYSNQPQHF
TGTGCCAGCAGCTTAATCCGGGACAGCTTTTATAGCAATCAGCCCCAGCATTTT
>TRBV18|TRBJ1-1|.|.
CASSPRTTMNTEAFF
TGTGCCAGCTCACCAAGAACTACCATGAACACTGAAGCTTTCTTT
>TRBV7-8|TRBJ2-5|.|TRBD2
CASSLELAGTDETQYF
TGTGCCAGCAGCTTAGAGCTAGCGGGGACCGACGAGACCCAGTACTTC
>TRBV3-1/TRBV3-2|TRBJ2-7|.|.
CASSQVPNRAEVEQYF
TGTGCCAGCAGCCAAGTCCCGAACAGGGCCGAAGTGGAGCAGTACTTC
>TRBV19|TRBJ1-2|.|.
CASSIEGGATNYGYTF
TGTGCCAGTAGTATAGAAGGAGGGGCAACCAACTATGGCTACACCTTC
>TRBV7-9|TRBJ1-5|.|.
CASSHDGGPVQPQHF
TGTGCCAGCAGCCACGACGGGGGGCCGGTACAGCCCCAGCATTTT
>TRBV28|TRBJ1-5|.|TRBD1
CASRAGDRANQPQHF
TGTGCCAGCAGGGCCGGGGACAGGGCGAATCAGCCCCAGCATTTT
>TRBV3-1/TRBV3-2|TRBJ1-1|few|.
CASSQDPNTEAFF
TGTGCCAGCAGCCAAGATCCTAACACTGAAGCTTTCTTT
>TRBV7-7|TRBJ2-3|.|TRBD2
CASSLAGRSGDTQYF
TGTGCCAGCAGCTTAGCGGGTCGGAGCGGGGACACGCAGTATTTT
>TRBV30|TRBJ2-2|few|.
CAWNGEVNTGELFF
TGTGCCTGGAACGGGGAGGTGAATACCGGGGAGCTGTTTTTT
>TRBV24-1|TRBJ2-1|.|TRBD1
CATSDPGTGSRNEQFF
TGTGCCACCAGTGACCCGGGGACAGGGAGCCGCAATGAGCAGTTCTTC
>TRBV7-2|TRBJ2-1|.|TRBD2
CASSRGGAGTYNEQFF
TGTGCCAGCAGTCGCGGGGGGGCCGGGACCTACAATGAGCAGTTCTTC
>TRBV24-1|TRBJ2-2|.|TRBD1
CATSETGVDTGELFF
TGTGCCACCAGTGAGACAGGGGTCGACACCGGGGAGCTGTTTTTT
>TRBV7-9|TRBJ2-7|.|.
CASSLLGPTNEQYF
TGTGCCAGCAGCTTATTGGGGCCCACTAACGAGCAGTACTTC
>TRBV21-1|TRBJ1-5|.|.
CASSKARDGADQPQHF
TGTGCCAGCAGCAAAGCGCGTGATGGGGCAGACCAGCCCCAGCATTTT
>TRBV19|TRBJ1-2|.|TRBD1
CASSRGQANYGYTF
TGTGCCAGTAGTAGAGGACAGGCAAACTATGGCTACACCTTC
>TRBV12-3/TRBV12-4|TRBJ1-6|.|.
CASSLAGSSPLHF
TGTGCCAGCAGTTTAGCTGGTAGTTCACCCCTCCACTTT
>TRBV18|TRBJ1-1|.|TRBD1
CASSETGPTEAFF
TGTGCCAGCTCAGAGACAGGGCCCACTGAAGCTTTCTTT
>TRBV15|TRBJ1-2|many|TRBD1
CATRAPDRGYDGYTF
TGTGCCACCAGAGCCCCTGACAGGGGGTATGATGGCTACACCTTC